The clone carrying this T cell receptor (beta chain) was observed a handful of times. These data belong to a study of Graves' ophthalmopathy and Graves' hyperthyroidism. CDR3 regions of TCR beta were amplified from RNA transcripts. An initial RT-PCR round employing HTBI primers preceded a second-round multiplex PCR. Using its own MiXCR run on the multiplex PCR reads, TCRdb lists one record per CDR3 protein. The repertoire holds approximately 380,000 distinct CDR3 sequences, with 20% to 25% as singletons. The source of the PBMCs was more than 9.5 ml of fresh peripheral blood. V lost 0 bases to trimming and J lost 10 bases, with 12 bases between them. The CDR3 sequence is 13 residues long.

Sequencing used peripheral blood. V and J are TRBV6-7 and TRBJ1-2; no clear D gene. TRBV6-7 is treated as an ORF (open reading frame) with a function not yet certain. The clonotype was recovered from a woman aged 18-29 years with stable Graves' hyperthyroidism. The CDR3: CASSYSRQGPYTF. In DNA, the CDR3 is TGTGCCAGCAGTTACTCGAGGCAAGGGCCCTACACCTTC.